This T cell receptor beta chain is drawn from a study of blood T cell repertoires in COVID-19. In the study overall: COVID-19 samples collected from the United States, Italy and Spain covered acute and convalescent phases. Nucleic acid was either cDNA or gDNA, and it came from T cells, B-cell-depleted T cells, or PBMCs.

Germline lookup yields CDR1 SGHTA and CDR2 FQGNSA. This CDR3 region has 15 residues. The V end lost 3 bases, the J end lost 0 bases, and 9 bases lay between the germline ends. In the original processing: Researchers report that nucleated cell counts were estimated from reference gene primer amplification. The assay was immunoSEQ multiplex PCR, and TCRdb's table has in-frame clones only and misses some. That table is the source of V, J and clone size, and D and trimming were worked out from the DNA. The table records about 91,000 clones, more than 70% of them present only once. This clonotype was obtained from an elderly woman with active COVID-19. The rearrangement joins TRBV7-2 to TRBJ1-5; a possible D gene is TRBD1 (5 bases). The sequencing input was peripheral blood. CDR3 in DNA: TGTGCCAGCAGCTTCGAAGGGGATAGCAATCAGCCCCAGCATTTT. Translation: CASSFEGDSNQPQHF.